This entry lists 19 T cell receptor beta chains sequenced from one sample in a study of glioma-infiltrating T cells. The iRepertoire nested amplicon-rescue multiplex PCR amplified TCR alpha and beta CDR3s from RNA. TCRdb processed the multiplex PCR reads anew with MiXCR; each CDR3 protein has one entry. The sample records 95,000 to 150,000 distinct CDR3 sequences, roughly 24% being singletons. Sequences were obtained from glioma tissue, nonneoplastic brain tissue, or PBMCs (not recorded which). These receptor sequences come from a human donor with low-grade glioma or glioblastoma, undergoing nonglioma brain surgery, or in good health (not recorded which).

The chain has TRBV7-9 and TRBJ1-1; no reliable D call. Trimming took 5 bases from V and 3 from J, leaving 10 bases between them. The CDR3 runs 13 residues. Germline V gene data show CDR1 as SEHNR and CDR2 as FQNEAQ (reference sequence). CDR3 nucleotides: TGTGCCAGCAGCGGCATCGGGGACACTGAAGCTTTCTTT. Amino acids: CASSGIGDTEAFF.

For this clonotype: A read error may be the cause here, since a much bigger clone is one base away. Here the CDR3 omits its conserved ending phenylalanine or tryptophan, so a read error is the likely source. The chain is built from TRBV24-1 and TRBJ2-4, with 10 bases that match TRBD2. The junction had 7 bases not matched to a gene; V was cut back by 4 bases and J by 8 bases. The length of the CDR3 is 15 residues. Germline V gene lookup returns CDR1 KGHDR and CDR2 SFDVKD. CDR3 in amino acids: CATSDSSGSGYIQYL. CDR3 nucleotides: TGTGCCACCAGTGACTCTAGCGGGAGCGGGTACATTCAGTACCTC.

This clonotype came up many times. J is TRBJ1-1 and V is TRBV7-2, with 7 bases that match TRBD1. This CDR3 is built from 15 residues. V lost 4 bases, J lost 4 bases, and 9 bases stayed unmatched. CDR1 and CDR2 (germline): SGHTA, FQGNSA. The CDR3 region is CASSSGQPGGTEAFF. In DNA, the CDR3 is TGTGCCAGCAGCTCGGGACAGCCCGGAGGCACTGAAGCTTTCTTT.

This clonotype was recorded at least ten times. The chain carries TRBV6-1 and TRBJ2-3, with TRBD2 matching over 7 bases. Germline CDR1 and CDR2: MNHNS and SASEGT. The trim removed 6 bases at V and 6 bases at J, leaving 15 bases unmatched. The CDR3 runs to 16 residues. In DNA, the CDR3 is TGTGCCAGCAGCGGGTGGGCTAGCGGTTTGTCGGATACGCAGTATTTT. The encoded protein is CASSGWASGLSDTQYF.

This clonotype was counted many times. The chain employs TRBV20-1 and TRBJ2-1; 9 nucleotides match TRBD2. In germline, CDR1 is DFQATT, CDR2 SNEGSKA (reference sequence). CDR3 size: 13 residues. V shed 5 bases and J 8 bases; nucleotides not matched to a gene: 7. In nucleotides, the CDR3 is TGCAGTGCTGCGGGACTAGCTCGCGATGAGCAGTTCTTC. Translation: CSAAGLARDEQFF.

This clonotype was observed at least ten times. The chain recombines TRBV5-4 with TRBJ2-3; D remains unclear. Germline V CDR1 and CDR2: SGHNT, YYREEE (reference sequence). V lost 4 bases, J lost 4 bases, and 10 bases lay in between. The CDR3 is 13 amino acids. CDR3 loop: CASSTVPADTQYF. DNA of the CDR3: TGTGCCAGCAGCACTGTTCCCGCAGATACGCAGTATTTT.

The count of this clonotype is one. A much larger clone lies one base from this, so it may be a read error. This chain uses TRBV18 with TRBJ1-1, with D perhaps matching TRBD1 (6 bases). V lost 9 bases and J 1 base, leaving 12 bases between the germline ends. The germline gives CDR1 KGHSH, CDR2 LQKENI. CDR3 length equals 13 residues. The CDR3 protein is CASSGDSNTEAFF. The DNA for the CDR3 is TGTGCCAGTTCAGGGGATTCGAACACTGAAGCTTTCTTT.

About this clonotype: A single base separates this from a much larger clone, so it may be a read error. V gene TRBV7-2 combines with J gene TRBJ2-7; tentatively, D is TRBD2 (6 bases). This CDR3 region has 16 residues. Trimming cost V 6 bases and J 2 bases, with 20 bases left between them. Germline loops: CDR1 SGHTA, CDR2 FQGNSA. CDR3 sequence reads: CASSREGLPLPYEQYF. In DNA, the CDR3 is TGTGCCAGCAGTCGTGAGGGACTCCCCTTGCCCTACGAGCAGTACTTC.

For this clonotype: A much larger clone sits a single nucleotide away, making a read error possible. The chain has TRBV2 and TRBJ2-1; 8 bases map to TRBD2. The CDR3 covers 15 residues. Germline CDR1 and CDR2: SNHLY and FYNNEI. The CDR3 coding sequence is TGTGGCAGCAGTGCAGCGGGAGCTTATTACAATGAGCAGTTCTTC. This translates into CGSSAAGAYYNEQFF.

This clonotype has a count of ten or more. This chain links TRBV3-1 with TRBJ2-3; no definite D call. The ends were cut back, 1 base at V and 6 bases at J, with 5 bases in the middle. This CDR3 contains 12 residues. From germline, CDR1 is LGHDT and CDR2 YNNKEL (reference sequence). The CDR3 is CASSQVPDTQYF. CDR3 nucleotide sequence: TGTGCCAGCAGCCAAGTACCGGATACGCAGTATTTT.

The V and J genes are TRBV7-3 and TRBJ2-5; 8 bases fit TRBD2. This CDR3 is built from 18 residues. CDR1 and CDR2 from the germline V gene are SGHTA and FQGTGA. With 4 bases clipped from V and 0 bases from J, the junction kept 13 bases outside the gene matches. In nucleotides, the CDR3 is TGTGCCAGCAGCTCCGGGGGGGACAACAGGGAGCACCAAGAGACCCAGTACTTC. Translated, it gives CASSSGGDNREHQETQYF. Drawing the rest from reference TRBV7-3 and TRBJ2-5, the complete variable domain is GAGVSQTPSNKVTEKGKYVELRCDPISGHTALYWYRQSLGQGPEFLIYFQGTGAADDSGLPNDRFFAVRPEGSVSTLKIQRTERGDSAVYLCASSSGGDNREHQETQYFGPGTRLLVL.

Remarks on this clonotype: The junction shows a germline mismatch at one end, possibly a read error. The CDR3 DNA sequence: TGCGACAGCAGCCTGGGGTGGGGGACGGCTGAAGGTTTCTTT. It is translated as CDSSLGWGTAEGFF. The chain carries TRBV4-1 and TRBJ1-1; tentative D call: TRBD1 (5 bases). Per germline, CDR1 MGHRA and CDR2 YSYEKL. CDR3 length: 14 amino acids.

In its sample, this clonotype was seen many times. V and J are TRBV6-6 and TRBJ2-3; TRBD2 agrees at 11 bases. Germline CDR1 is MNHNY and CDR2 is SVGAGI (reference sequence). With 2 bases clipped from V and 6 bases from J, the junction kept 7 bases outside the gene matches. This CDR3 has 16 amino acids. This CDR3 reads CASSYERLAGSDTQYF. CDR3 coding DNA: TGTGCCAGCAGTTACGAGAGACTAGCGGGGAGCGATACGCAGTATTTT.

The sample holds many counts of this clonotype. The genes are TRBV10-3 and TRBJ2-5; D may be TRBD1 or TRBD2 (6 bases each). The CDR3 has 16 residues. Germline V gene data show CDR1 as ENHRY and CDR2 as SYGVKD. Trimming removed 0 bases at V and 1 base at J, with 12 bases between. In DNA, the CDR3 is TGTGCCATCAGTGAGTCGGTTACGGGGGCCCAAGAGACCCAGTACTTC. Its translation is CAISESVTGAQETQYF.

Points on this clonotype: The CDR3 does not end in the conserved phenylalanine or tryptophan, so this is likely a read error. No DNA is shown, since the ends of the CDR3 on it are uncertain; the CDR3 is the one TCRdb lists. The V call is TRBV6-6, the J call TRBJ2-1. Including both end residues, the CDR3 is 12 amino acids long. The germline CDR1 and CDR2 sequences are MNHNY and SVGAGI (reference sequence). The chain's CDR3 is CASSYSTDEQIL.

CDR3 sequence (DNA): TGTGCCAGCAGCTTAGAGGGCCCTACCGCATGGGGGGAGACCCAGTACTTC. This encodes CASSLEGPTAWGETQYF. The chain joins TRBV7-2 to TRBJ2-5; D is tentatively TRBD1 or TRBD2 (5 bases each). The V end was cut by 1 base, the J end by 5 bases, with 20 bases between. Germline V gene lookup returns CDR1 SGHTA and CDR2 FQGNSA. The CDR3 runs 17 residues.

At least ten counts were recorded for this clonotype. The chain employs TRBV28 and TRBJ1-5; D gene uncertain. The CDR3 totals 16 residues. V shed 4 bases and J shed 9 bases, with 22 bases lying between them. Germline lookup yields CDR1 MDHEN and CDR2 SYDVKM. CDR3 nucleotides: TGTGCCAGCAGTTCCTCAGGTGTCCCGGCTTTGGGGCCCCAGCATTTT. As protein: CASSSSGVPALGPQHF.

Points on this clonotype: A much larger clone sits a single nucleotide away, making a read error possible. This chain links TRBV2 with TRBJ2-7; a weak D match, TRBD2 (6 bases). Germline CDR1 reads SNHLY; CDR2 reads FYNNEI. Trimming took 10 bases from V and 8 from J, leaving 21 bases between them. The CDR3 contains 13 residues. Here the CDR3 reads CAIRRGAGSKQYF. In nucleotides, the CDR3 is TGTGCCATTCGACGAGGGGCGGGAAGTAAGCAGTACTTC.

On this clonotype: A much more abundant neighbour one base away suggests this may be a read error. This chain connects TRBV2 to TRBJ2-3, with unresolved D. The CDR3 runs to 14 residues. Germline CDR1 is SNHLY and CDR2 is FYNNEI. V was shortened by 8 bases and J by 0 bases, with 12 bases between the two germline ends. The CDR3 coding sequence is TGTGCCAGCGTACATGTGTCTAGCACAGATACGCAGTATTTT. Translating it yields CASVHVSSTDTQYF.